This T cell receptor (beta chain) was sequenced for a study of cytomegalovirus exposure and HLA in healthy donors. Whole-study findings and limits: Relative to equally common others, HLA-associated TCR beta chains showed greater clonal expansion in a later analysis. An analysis that was carried out later associated some 17,000 TCR beta sequences with HLA alleles at 0.05 false discovery rate.

PCR amplification relied on 60 Vbeta primers (plus 13 Jbeta primers). The assay was immunoSEQ multiplex PCR, and TCRdb's table has in-frame clones only and misses some. The table shows about 160,000 clones, with around 74% occurring only once. Losses at the gene ends were 6 bases for V and 6 bases for J; bases not matched to a gene: 11. CDR1 is SQVTM and CDR2 is ANQGSEA in the germline V gene. The CDR3 runs to 13 residues. With respect to this clone: Its antigen is not identified.

Healthy bone marrow donors formed the donor group. While unrecorded immune exposures were likely, the donors were nominally healthy when sampled. The chain combines TRBV29-1 with TRBJ2-7, with 7 positions matching TRBD1. The sequenced sample was PBMCs. This TCR was recovered from a female donor in good health and CMV-seronegative. CDR3 sequence reads: CSVGTGEWAEQYF. CDR3 nucleotides: TGCAGCGTGGGCACAGGGGAGTGGGCCGAGCAGTACTTC.